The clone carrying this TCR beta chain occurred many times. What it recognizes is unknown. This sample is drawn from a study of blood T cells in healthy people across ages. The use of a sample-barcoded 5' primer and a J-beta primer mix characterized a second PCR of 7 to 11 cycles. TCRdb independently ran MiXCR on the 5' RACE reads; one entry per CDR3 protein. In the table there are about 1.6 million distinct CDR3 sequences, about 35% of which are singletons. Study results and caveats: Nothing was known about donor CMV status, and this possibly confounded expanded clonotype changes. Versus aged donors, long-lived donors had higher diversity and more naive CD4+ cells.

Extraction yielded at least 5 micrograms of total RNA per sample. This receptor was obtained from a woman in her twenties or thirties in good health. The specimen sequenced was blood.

The CDR3 here is CSVGTGQTTYNEQFF. CDR3 DNA sequence: TGCAGCGTGGGGACAGGACAAACTACCTACAATGAGCAGTTCTTC. V usage is TRBV29-1 and J usage is TRBJ2-1, with 8 bases that match TRBD1. The germline gives CDR1 SQVTM, CDR2 ANQGSEA. V lost 6 bases, J lost 2 bases, and 9 bases stayed unmatched. The CDR3 has 15 amino acids.